This entry concerns a single T cell receptor beta chain. As yet, its antigen is unknown. A much larger clone sits a single nucleotide away, making a read error possible. Germline V gives CDR1 LGHNA, CDR2 YNFKEQ. V gave up 1 base and J gave up 10 bases, with 20 bases separating them. The CDR3 is 16 residues long. The data are from a study of T-cell reconstitution after alpha-beta-depleted transplantation in children. Points from the study as a whole: By about two months after transplant, alpha-beta T cells reportedly arose from several hundred graft clones that had expanded. The main origin of T-cell counts and diversity one year after transplant was newly produced T cells. Certain patients had high TCRbeta diversity at day 60, and it came from recipient T cells and thymic progenitors that survived.

A TCRbeta library incorporating unique molecular identifiers was prepared. TCRdb re-derived calls from the PCR reads in MiXCR, one entry per CDR3 protein. The profile shows fewer than 700,000 distinct CDR3 sequences, approximately 13% of them singletons. This TCR was recovered from a male patient under 18 who had a stem cell transplant for acute myeloid leukemia, so the T cells may come from the graft donor. The sequencing used PBMCs, mostly from graft donor cells, collected 360 days after TCRalphabeta/CD19-depleted stem cell transplant. The chain links TRBV4-2 to TRBJ2-4, with a tentative D call TRBD1 (5 bases). The CDR3 loop reads CASSQVEARGKEIQYF. For the CDR3, the DNA is TGTGCCAGCAGCCAAGTAGAGGCAAGGGGAAAAGAAATTCAGTACTTC.